This T cell receptor beta chain was retrieved from a study of blood T cell repertoires in COVID-19. Study-wide background: Symptom resolution, clearance, or two negative PCRs marked donors in Cohort 3 as recovered. The origin of the acute and convalescent COVID-19 samples was the United States, Italy and Spain.

Original analysis: From reference gene primer amplification, estimates of nucleated cell counts were derived. Data came from immunoSEQ multiplex PCR; TCRdb stores just in-frame clones and leaves some out. V and J calls and clone size are given by that table; D and trimming were obtained from the DNA. The sample lists about 230,000 clones; about nine tenths were seen once. This receptor was obtained from a woman aged 50 to 60 in a cohort exposed to, infected with or recovered from COVID-19 (not recorded which). Sequencing was performed on PBMCs or T cells enriched from blood (not recorded which).

The CDR3: CSVDRGQGKNTEAFF. The CDR3 bases are TGCAGCGTTGATCGGGGACAGGGGAAGAACACTGAAGCTTTCTTT. This rearrangement joins TRBV29-1 to TRBJ1-1; 10 nucleotides align to TRBD1. This CDR3 is built from 15 residues. The germline V gene encodes CDR1 SQVTM and CDR2 ANQGSEA. Trimming cost V 3 bases and J 1 base; bases outside gene matches: 5.